Listed below are T cell receptor beta chains from one sample, sequenced in a study of blood T cell repertoires in COVID-19. Libraries were prepared by immunoSEQ multiplex PCR; TCRdb keeps only in-frame clonotypes and omits some of them. This table has around 300,000 clones, around 89% appearing once. Sequenced sample: peripheral blood. The origin of the receptors is a woman aged 30 to 39 with COVID-19, enrolled during active disease. Both conserved end residues are trimmed from each CDR3. Clone size is given for some rows only: seen once, a few or many times, or a class if the clone is expanded.

abundance	v_gene	j_gene	CDR3aa
.	TRBV24-1	TRBJ2-3	ATSDGTVFTDTQY
once	TRBV4-3	TRBJ2-1	ASSQDQRAAYNEQF
.	TRBV2	TRBJ1-1	ASSEERTGDGRTEAF
few	TRBV7-9	TRBJ1-5	ASSFSENQPQH
.	TRBV27	TRBJ1-2	ASKGQGSYGYT
once	TRBV6-6	TRBJ1-2	ASSYSRDSNYGYT
.	TRBV19	TRBJ1-1	ASSVPYGATEAF
.	TRBV11-2	TRBJ2-7	ASSFAGQGSSYEQY
.	TRBV12-3/TRBV12-4	TRBJ2-1	ASTNQGWDEQF
.	TRBV7-2	TRBJ1-1	ASSRQGSGTEAF
.	TRBV7-9	TRBJ1-6	ASSSLSLH
.	TRBV4-3	TRBJ1-3	ASSHGTGVSGNTIY
.	TRBV7-8	TRBJ1-5	ASSGGTGESKQPQH
.	TRBV1	TRBJ1-1	TSSHPQGTEAF
.	TRBV5-4	TRBJ1-1	ASSWTGGSMNTEAF
.	TRBV5-3	TRBJ2-3	ARSSLAGGTDTQY
.	TRBV7-2	TRBJ2-3	ASSLGGRVTDTQY
.	TRBV11-2	TRBJ2-2	ASRTGSTGELF
.	TRBV29-1	TRBJ1-5	SVAQGNQPQH
many	TRBV5-6	TRBJ1-4	ASSLTSGEKLF
.	TRBV19	TRBJ1-4	ASKGTGDEKLF
.	TRBV12-3/TRBV12-4	TRBJ1-2	ASRDRGVGGYT
few	TRBV3-1/TRBV3-2	TRBJ2-3	ASSRTGVTDTQY
.	TRBV5-6	TRBJ2-1	ASGTPGTGYNEQF
.	TRBV14	TRBJ2-1	ASSQAGDPRRDNEQF
once	TRBV5-1	TRBJ2-5	ASSLGAGVETQY
.	TRBV6-5	TRBJ1-1	ASSPRRQWAF
.	TRBV7-2	TRBJ1-1	ASSPRRVEAF
.	TRBV4-2	TRBJ1-1	ASSLQGRWGDRNTEAF
.	TRBV7-2	TRBJ1-3	ASSLGRGNTIY
.	TRBV2	TRBJ1-2	ASSEAAAVGGYGYT
.	TRBV14	TRBJ1-2	ASSQQVNYGYT
.	TRBV9	TRBJ2-2	ASAPGTTNTGELF
.	TRBV6-5	TRBJ1-2	ASSPGQGNYGYT
.	TRBV5-1	TRBJ2-7	ASSAGLALYEQY
.	TRBV10-3	TRBJ2-5	AVGRMALAGQETQY
few	TRBV4-2	TRBJ2-1	ASSQTGGGSYNEQF
once	TRBV7-3	TRBJ1-2	ASSLVAGGDSGYT
.	TRBV12-3/TRBV12-4	TRBJ1-2	ASSNLNT
.	TRBV5-1	TRBJ2-1	ASSSRTSGPTGDEQF
.	TRBV6-2/TRBV6-3	TRBJ1-3	ASSLYSSGNTIY
.	TRBV4-3	TRBJ2-7	ASSQDRFFYEQY
.	TRBV2	TRBJ2-5	ASSGDSAETQY
.	TRBV18	TRBJ1-1	ASSPSDRLMNTEAF
.	TRBV11-2	TRBJ1-2	ASSSTRSSSGYT
.	TRBV7-9	TRBJ1-4	ASSWGTGSTNEKLF
.	TRBV4-2	TRBJ2-2	ASSQGRFRGADTGELF
.	TRBV24-1	TRBJ1-2	ATSDATGTGYGYT
.	TRBV12-3/TRBV12-4	TRBJ2-7	ASSSQGYEQY
.	TRBV6-5	TRBJ2-4	ASSRGAEGANIQY
.	TRBV2	TRBJ2-5	ASRQGLSGTQY